The present T cell receptor (beta chain) was sequenced within a study of blood T cell repertoires in COVID-19. Sequencing used immunoSEQ multiplex PCR; TCRdb keeps in-frame clones, though not all of them. The table includes tens of thousands of clones, approximately 75% detected once. Sequenced sample: peripheral blood. This receptor was identified in a woman aged 70-85 years with COVID-19, enrolled during active disease.

The CDR3 DNA reads as TGTGCCAGCACCCTTGGCCTTAACACCATATATTTT. Translating it yields CASTLGLNTIYF. The chain recombines TRBV12-3 or TRBV12-4 with TRBJ1-3; no definite D call. The CDR3 consists of 12 residues. The germline V and J ends were trimmed by 7 bases and 7 bases, with 11 bases remaining between them.